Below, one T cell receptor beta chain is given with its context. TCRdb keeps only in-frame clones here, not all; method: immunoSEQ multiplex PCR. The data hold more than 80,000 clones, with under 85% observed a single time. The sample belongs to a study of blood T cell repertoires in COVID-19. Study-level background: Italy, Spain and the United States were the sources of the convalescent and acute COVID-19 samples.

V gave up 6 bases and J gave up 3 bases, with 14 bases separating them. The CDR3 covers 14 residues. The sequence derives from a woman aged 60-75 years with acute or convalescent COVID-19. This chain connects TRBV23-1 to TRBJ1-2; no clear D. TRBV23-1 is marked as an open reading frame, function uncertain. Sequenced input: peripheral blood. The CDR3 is CASSPPQYHYGYTF. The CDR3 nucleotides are TGCGCCAGCAGCCCACCGCAGTACCACTATGGCTACACCTTC.